The T cell receptor beta chain described here comes from a study of blood T cell repertoires in COVID-19. TCRdb's table, derived via immunoSEQ multiplex PCR, lists solely in-frame clones and lacks some. Of 95,000 to 150,000 clones in the sample, around 84% were seen once. Each participant's cohort was designated according to participant-reported clinical history. The CDR3 spans 12 residues. CDR1 and CDR2 from the germline V gene are SQVTM and ANQGSEA. Trimming removed 6 bases at V and 4 bases at J, with 12 bases between. The chain is built from TRBV29-1 and TRBJ1-2, with D possibly TRBD1 on 5 matching bases. The clonotype was recovered from a woman aged 25 to 39 who had recovered from COVID-19. Sequencing used PBMCs or T cells enriched from blood (not recorded which). The CDR3 region is CSVVTVGYGYTF. The CDR3 nucleotides read TGCAGCGTGGTGACAGTAGGCTATGGCTACACCTTC.